What follows are 4 T cell receptor beta chains derived from one specimen sequenced in a study of CD8+ T cells in alopecia areata. The treatment was: oral pan-JAK inhibitor, 5-10 mg twice daily. RNA, once extracted, was reverse transcribed into cDNA for use as the sequencing template. Some clones are missing from TCRdb's copy, which holds only in-frame ones; the method was immunoSEQ multiplex PCR. The sample gives some 200,000 clones, more than 45% of which show up once; more than 1.5% is in the top ten. Material: CD4+ T cells sorted from blood, obtained at week 4, from a patient treated with tofacitinib. All receptors come from a human donor with alopecia areata.

The V and J genes are TRBV2 and TRBJ2-3; D is possibly TRBD1 (6 bases). Germline V gene sequence: CDR1 SNHLY, CDR2 FYNNEI. The CDR3 loop spans 14 amino acids. V was cut by 9 bases and J by 3 bases, with 16 bases left in between. CDR3: CASRPGQRTDTQYF. CDR3 bases: TGTGCCAGTCGTCCCGGACAGCGTACAGATACGCAGTATTTT.

The gene calls are TRBV10-3 and TRBJ1-2; no firm D call. CDR1 and CDR2 from the germline V gene are ENHRY and SYGVKD. Trimming pared 3 bases from V and 8 bases from J, leaving 7 bases between. This CDR3 is built from 11 residues. CDR3 nucleotides: TGTGCCATCAGTGACCCGAGAGGCTACACCTTC. Its protein is CAISDPRGYTF.

This chain joins TRBV7-2 and TRBJ1-1, with unresolved D. Deletions cut 5 bases from V and 5 bases from J, with 12 bases between. Germline loops: CDR1 SGHTA, CDR2 FQGNSA. This CDR3 is built from 13 residues. The CDR3 loop reads CASSRVVATEAFF. DNA of the CDR3: TGTGCCAGCAGCAGAGTGGTTGCTACTGAAGCTTTCTTT.

The V gene is TRBV29-1, the J gene TRBJ2-7, with a weak D call TRBD1 (6 bases). The V gene lost 5 bases and the J gene lost 2 bases, with 10 bases spanning the gap. From germline, CDR1 is SQVTM and CDR2 ANQGSEA. The CDR3 totals 12 residues. CDR3 residues: CSVRTATYEQYF. The CDR3 nucleotides read TGCAGCGTTCGGACAGCGACCTACGAGCAGTACTTC.